The clone carrying this T cell receptor beta chain was recorded once. These data belong to a study of blood T cell repertoires in COVID-19. Methods used by the authors: Quantification of nucleated cells was approximated via reference gene primer amplification. Sequencing used immunoSEQ multiplex PCR; TCRdb keeps in-frame clones, though not all of them. Clone size and V and J calls were adopted from that table, with D and trimming inferred from the DNA. The table has more than 300,000 clones, roughly nine tenths seen once; the top ten hold less than 20%. The CDR3 spans 13 residues. Per germline, CDR1 LNHDA and CDR2 SQIVND (reference sequence). V was shortened by 3 bases and J by 10 bases, with 13 bases between the two germline ends. This study enrolled people aged about 18 to 100 from 24 US geographic areas. Clinical history as reported by participants underpinned cohort assignment. All recovered Cohort 3 donors got two negative PCRs, got clearance, or saw symptom resolution.

Sequenced input: PBMCs or T cells enriched from blood (not recorded which). The TCR sequence derives from a woman aged 25 to 39 who had recovered from COVID-19. The V gene is TRBV19, the J gene TRBJ1-5; no clear D. Written as DNA, the CDR3 is TGTGCCAGTAGTATCCCCCCCGGAGGCCCCCAGCATTTT. Its translation is CASSIPPGGPQHF.